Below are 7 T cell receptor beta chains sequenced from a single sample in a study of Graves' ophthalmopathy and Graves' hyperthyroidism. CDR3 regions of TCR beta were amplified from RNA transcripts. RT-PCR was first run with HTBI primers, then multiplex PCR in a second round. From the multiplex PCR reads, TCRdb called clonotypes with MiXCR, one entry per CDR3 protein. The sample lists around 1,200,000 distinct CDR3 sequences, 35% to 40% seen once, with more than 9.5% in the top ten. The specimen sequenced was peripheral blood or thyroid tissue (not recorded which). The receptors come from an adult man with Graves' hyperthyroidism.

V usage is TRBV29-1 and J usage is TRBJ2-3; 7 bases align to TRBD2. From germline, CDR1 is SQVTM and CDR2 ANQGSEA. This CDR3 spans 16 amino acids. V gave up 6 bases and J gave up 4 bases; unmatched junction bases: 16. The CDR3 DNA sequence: TGCAGCGTCTTGCACTCGGGCGGGAGTGCCTCAGATACGCAGTATTTT. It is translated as CSVLHSGGSASDTQYF.

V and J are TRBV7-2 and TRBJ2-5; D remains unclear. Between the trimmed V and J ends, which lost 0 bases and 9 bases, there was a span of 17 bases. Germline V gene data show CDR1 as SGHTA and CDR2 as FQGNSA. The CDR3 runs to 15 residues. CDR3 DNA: TGTGCCAGCAGCTTAGCCGATACGGGCAATCAGCCCCAGTACTTC. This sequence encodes CASSLADTGNQPQYF.

CDR3 in amino acids: CSLEPFDYGYTF. The CDR3, as DNA: TGCAGCTTAGAACCGTTCGACTATGGCTACACCTTC. The V and J genes are TRBV29-1 and TRBJ1-2; D is unclear. Germline CDR1 reads SQVTM; CDR2 reads ANQGSEA. V was cut by 8 bases and J by 3 bases, with 13 bases left in between. The CDR3 has 12 amino acids.

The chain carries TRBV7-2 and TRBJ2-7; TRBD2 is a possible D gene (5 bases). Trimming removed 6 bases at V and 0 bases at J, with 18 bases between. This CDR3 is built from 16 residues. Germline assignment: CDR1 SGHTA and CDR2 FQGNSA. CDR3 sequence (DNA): TGTGCCAGCAGTTCCCGGATGCGGGCCTCCTCCTACGAGCAGTACTTC. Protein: CASSSRMRASSYEQYF.

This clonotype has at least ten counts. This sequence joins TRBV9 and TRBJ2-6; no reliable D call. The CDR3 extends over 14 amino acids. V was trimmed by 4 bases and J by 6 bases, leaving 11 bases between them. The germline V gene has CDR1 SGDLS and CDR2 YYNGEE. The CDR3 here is CASSPLSTANVLTF. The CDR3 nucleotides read TGTGCCAGCAGCCCCCTCTCTACGGCCAACGTCCTGACTTTC. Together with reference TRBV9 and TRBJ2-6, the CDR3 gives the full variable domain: DSGVTQTPKHLITATGQRVTLRCSPRSGDLSVYWYQQSLDQGLQFLIQYYNGEERAKGNILERFSAQQFPDLHSELNLSSLELGDSALYFCASSPLSTANVLTFGAGSRLTVL.

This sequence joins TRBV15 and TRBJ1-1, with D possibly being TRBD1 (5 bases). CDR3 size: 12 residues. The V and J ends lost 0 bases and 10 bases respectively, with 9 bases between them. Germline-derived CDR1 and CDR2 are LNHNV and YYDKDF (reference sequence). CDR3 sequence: CATSRDRVRAFF. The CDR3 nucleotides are TGTGCCACCAGCAGAGACAGGGTGAGAGCTTTCTTT.

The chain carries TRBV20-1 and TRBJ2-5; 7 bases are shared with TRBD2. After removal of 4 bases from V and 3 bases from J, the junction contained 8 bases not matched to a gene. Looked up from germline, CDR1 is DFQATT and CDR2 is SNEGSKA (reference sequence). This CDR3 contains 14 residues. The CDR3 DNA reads TGCAGTGCTAATGAAAGAGCGGGAAAAGAGACCCAGTACTTC. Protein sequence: CSANERAGKETQYF.